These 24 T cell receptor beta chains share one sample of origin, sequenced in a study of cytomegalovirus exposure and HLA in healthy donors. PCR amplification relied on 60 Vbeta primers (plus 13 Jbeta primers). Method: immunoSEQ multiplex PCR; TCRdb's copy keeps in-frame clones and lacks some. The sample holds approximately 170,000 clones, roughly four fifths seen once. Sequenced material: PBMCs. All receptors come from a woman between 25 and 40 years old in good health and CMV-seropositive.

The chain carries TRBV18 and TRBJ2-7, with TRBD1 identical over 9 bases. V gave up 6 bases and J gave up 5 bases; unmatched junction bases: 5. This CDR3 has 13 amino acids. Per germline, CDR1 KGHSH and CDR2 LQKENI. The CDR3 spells CASSLGQGNEQYF. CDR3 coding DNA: TGTGCCAGCTCCCTCGGACAGGGGAACGAGCAGTACTTC.

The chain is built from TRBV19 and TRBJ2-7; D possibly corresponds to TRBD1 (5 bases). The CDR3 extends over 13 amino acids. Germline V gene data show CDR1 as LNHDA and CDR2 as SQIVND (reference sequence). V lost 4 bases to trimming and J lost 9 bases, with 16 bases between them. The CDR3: CASSTGHAQAQYF. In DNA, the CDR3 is TGTGCCAGTAGTACAGGACACGCTCAGGCGCAGTACTTC.

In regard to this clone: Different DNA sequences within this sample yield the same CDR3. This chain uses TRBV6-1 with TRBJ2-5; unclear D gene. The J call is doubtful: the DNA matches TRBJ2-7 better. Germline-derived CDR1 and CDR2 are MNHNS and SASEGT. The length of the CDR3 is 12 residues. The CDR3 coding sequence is TGTGCCAGCAGCGGGTCCTCCTACGAGCAGTACTTC. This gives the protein CASSGSSYEQYF.

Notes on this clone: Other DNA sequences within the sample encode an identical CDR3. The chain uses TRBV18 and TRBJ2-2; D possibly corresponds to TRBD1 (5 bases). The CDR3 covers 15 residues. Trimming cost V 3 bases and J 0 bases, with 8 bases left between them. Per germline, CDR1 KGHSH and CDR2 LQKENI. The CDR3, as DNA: TGTGCCAGCTCACCCCAGGGTGCGAACACCGGGGAGCTGTTTTTT. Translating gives CASSPQGANTGELFF.

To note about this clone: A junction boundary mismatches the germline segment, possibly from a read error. In DNA, the CDR3 is TGTTCCAGCAGCCCCCTAGCAAGCCAGGGGAGATTTTACGAGCAGTACTTC. Translation gives CSSSPLASQGRFYEQYF. The V and J genes are TRBV7-9 and TRBJ2-7; TRBD1 is a possible D gene (6 bases). The CDR3 is 17 residues long. CDR1 is SEHNR and CDR2 is FQNEAQ in the germline V gene (reference sequence). Full variable domain (outside the CDR3, taken from reference TRBV7-9 and TRBJ2-7): DTGVSQNPRHKITKRGQNVTFRCDPISEHNRLYWYRQTLGQGPEFLTYFQNEAQLEKSRLLSDRFSAERPKGSFSTLEIQRTEQGDSAMYLCSSSPLASQGRFYEQYFGPGTRLTVT.

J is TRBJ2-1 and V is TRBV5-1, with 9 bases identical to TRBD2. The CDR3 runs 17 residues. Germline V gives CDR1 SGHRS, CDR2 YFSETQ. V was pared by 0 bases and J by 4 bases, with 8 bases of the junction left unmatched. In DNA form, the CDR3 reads TGCGCCAGCAGCTTGGGTGGACTAGCGCCCTCTTACAATGAGCAGTTCTTC. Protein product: CASSLGGLAPSYNEQFF.

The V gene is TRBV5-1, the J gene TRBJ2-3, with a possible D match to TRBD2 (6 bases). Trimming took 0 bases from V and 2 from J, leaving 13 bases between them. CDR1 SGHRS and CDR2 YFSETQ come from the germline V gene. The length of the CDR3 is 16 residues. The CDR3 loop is CASSLGPGLFTDTQYF. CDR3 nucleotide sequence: TGCGCCAGCAGCTTGGGGCCGGGACTTTTCACAGATACGCAGTATTTT.

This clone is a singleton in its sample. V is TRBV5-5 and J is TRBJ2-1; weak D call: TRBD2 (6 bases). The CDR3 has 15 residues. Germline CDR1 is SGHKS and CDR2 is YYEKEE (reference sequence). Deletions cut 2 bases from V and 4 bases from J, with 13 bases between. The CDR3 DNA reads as TGTGCCAGCAGCTTTGATCGGGGGAATTACAATGAGCAGTTCTTC. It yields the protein CASSFDRGNYNEQFF.

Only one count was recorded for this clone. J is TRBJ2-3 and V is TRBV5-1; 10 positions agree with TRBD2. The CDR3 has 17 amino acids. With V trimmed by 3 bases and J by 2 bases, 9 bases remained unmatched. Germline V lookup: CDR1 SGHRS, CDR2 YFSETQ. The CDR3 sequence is CASSSGLAEDPTDTQYF. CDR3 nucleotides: TGCGCCAGCAGCTCTGGACTAGCGGAAGATCCCACAGATACGCAGTATTTT. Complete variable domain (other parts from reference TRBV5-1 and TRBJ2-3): KAGVTQTPRYLIKTRGQQVTLSCSPISGHRSVSWYQQTPGQGLQFLFEYFSETQRNKGNFPGRFSGRQFSNSRSEMNVSTLELGDSALYLCASSSGLAEDPTDTQYFGPGTRLTVL.

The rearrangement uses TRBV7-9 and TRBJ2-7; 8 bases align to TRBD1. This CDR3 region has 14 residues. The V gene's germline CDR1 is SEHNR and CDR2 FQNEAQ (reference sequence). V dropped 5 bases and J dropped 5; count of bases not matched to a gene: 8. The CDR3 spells CASSGQGLSDEQYF. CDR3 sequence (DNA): TGTGCCAGCAGCGGACAGGGATTGAGCGACGAGCAGTACTTC.

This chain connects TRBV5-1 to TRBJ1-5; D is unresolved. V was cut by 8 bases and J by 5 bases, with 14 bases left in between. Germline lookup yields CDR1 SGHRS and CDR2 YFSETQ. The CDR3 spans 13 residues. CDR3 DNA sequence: TGCGCCAGTTCCCCTCTGTCCGATCAGCCCCAGCATTTT. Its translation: CASSPLSDQPQHF.

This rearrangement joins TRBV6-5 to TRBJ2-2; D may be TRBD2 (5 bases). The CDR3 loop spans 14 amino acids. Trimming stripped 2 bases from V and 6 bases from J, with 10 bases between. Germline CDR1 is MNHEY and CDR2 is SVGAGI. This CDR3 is CASSYRGLAGELFF. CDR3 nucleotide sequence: TGTGCCAGCAGTTACCGAGGGTTAGCCGGGGAGCTGTTTTTT.

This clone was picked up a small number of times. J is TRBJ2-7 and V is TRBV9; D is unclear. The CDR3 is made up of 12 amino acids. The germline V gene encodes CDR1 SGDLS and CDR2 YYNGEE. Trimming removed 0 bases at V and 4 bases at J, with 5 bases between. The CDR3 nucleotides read TGTGCCAGCAGCGTAGACGGGTACGAGCAGTACTTC. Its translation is CASSVDGYEQYF.

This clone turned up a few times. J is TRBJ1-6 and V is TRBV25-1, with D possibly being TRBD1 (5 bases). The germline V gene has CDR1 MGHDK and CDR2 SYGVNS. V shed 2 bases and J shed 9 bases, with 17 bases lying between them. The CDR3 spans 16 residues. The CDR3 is CASSESRAPGGSPLHF. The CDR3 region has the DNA TGTGCCAGCAGTGAAAGCAGGGCACCCGGCGGTTCACCCCTCCACTTT. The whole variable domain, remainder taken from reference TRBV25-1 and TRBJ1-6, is EADIYQTPRYLVIGTGKKITLECSQTMGHDKMYWYQQDPGMELHLIHYSYGVNSTEKGDLSSESTVSRIRTEHFPLTLESARPSHTSQYLCASSESRAPGGSPLHFGNGTRLTVT.

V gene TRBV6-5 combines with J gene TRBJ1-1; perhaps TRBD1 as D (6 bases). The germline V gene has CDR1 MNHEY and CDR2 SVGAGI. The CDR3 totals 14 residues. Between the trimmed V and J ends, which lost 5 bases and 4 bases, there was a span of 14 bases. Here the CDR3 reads CASSRTASVTEAFF. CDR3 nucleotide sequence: TGTGCCAGCAGTCGGACAGCCTCGGTCACTGAAGCTTTCTTT.

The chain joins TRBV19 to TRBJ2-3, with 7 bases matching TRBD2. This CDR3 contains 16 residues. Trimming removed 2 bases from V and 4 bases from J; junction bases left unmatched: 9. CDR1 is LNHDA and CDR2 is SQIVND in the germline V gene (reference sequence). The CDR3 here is CASSITGTKGSDTQYF. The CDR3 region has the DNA TGTGCCAGTAGTATAACCGGGACTAAAGGTTCAGATACGCAGTATTTT.

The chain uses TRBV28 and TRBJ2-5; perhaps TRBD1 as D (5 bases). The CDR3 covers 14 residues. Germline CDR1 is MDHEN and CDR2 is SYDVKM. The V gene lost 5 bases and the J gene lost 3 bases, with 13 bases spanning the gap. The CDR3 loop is CASSLENRKETQYF. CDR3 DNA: TGTGCCAGCAGTCTAGAAAACAGGAAAGAGACCCAGTACTTC. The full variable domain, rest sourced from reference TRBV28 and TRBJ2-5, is DVKVTQSSRYLVKRTGEKVFLECVQDMDHENMFWYRQDPGLGLRLIYFSYDVKMKEKGDIPEGYSVSREKKERFSLILESASTNQTSMYLCASSLENRKETQYFGPGTRLLVL.

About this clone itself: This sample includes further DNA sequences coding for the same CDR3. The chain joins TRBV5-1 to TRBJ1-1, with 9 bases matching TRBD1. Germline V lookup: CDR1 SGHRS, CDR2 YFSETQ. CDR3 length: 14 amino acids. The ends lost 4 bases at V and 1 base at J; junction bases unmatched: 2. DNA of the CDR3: TGCGCCAGCAGCCGGGGACAGGGGAACACTGAAGCTTTCTTT. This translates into CASSRGQGNTEAFF.

In DNA, the CDR3 is TGCAGCGTTGGACAGCACTCCTACAATGAGCAGTTCTTC. This codes for CSVGQHSYNEQFF. This sequence joins TRBV29-1 and TRBJ2-1; a weak D match, TRBD1 (5 bases). The CDR3 sequence is 13 residues long. Germline-derived CDR1 and CDR2 are SQVTM and ANQGSEA. V lost 4 bases to trimming and J lost 0 bases, with 7 bases between them.

Here the CDR3 reads CASSYGRFGYEQYF. The CDR3 nucleotides are TGTGCCAGCAGTTACGGGAGGTTTGGCTACGAGCAGTACTTC. The chain couples TRBV27 to TRBJ2-7, with 7 bases identical to TRBD2. This CDR3 is built from 14 residues. From germline, CDR1 is MNHEY and CDR2 SMNVEV (reference sequence). Trimming cost V 4 bases and J 3 bases; bases outside gene matches: 6.

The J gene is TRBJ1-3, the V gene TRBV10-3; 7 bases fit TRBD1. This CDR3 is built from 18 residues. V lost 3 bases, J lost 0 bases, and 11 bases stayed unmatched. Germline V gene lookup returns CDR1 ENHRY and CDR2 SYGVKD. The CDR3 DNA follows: TGTGCCATCAGTGAAGACAGGGCCCCAACCTACTCTGGAAACACCATATATTTT. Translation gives CAISEDRAPTYSGNTIYF.

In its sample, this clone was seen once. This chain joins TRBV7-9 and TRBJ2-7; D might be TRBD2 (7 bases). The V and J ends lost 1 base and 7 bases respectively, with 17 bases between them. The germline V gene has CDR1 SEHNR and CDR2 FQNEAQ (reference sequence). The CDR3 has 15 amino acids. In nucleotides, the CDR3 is TGTGCCAGCAGCTTAGTTATCGCAGGGGAGGGGGAGCAGTACTTC. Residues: CASSLVIAGEGEQYF.

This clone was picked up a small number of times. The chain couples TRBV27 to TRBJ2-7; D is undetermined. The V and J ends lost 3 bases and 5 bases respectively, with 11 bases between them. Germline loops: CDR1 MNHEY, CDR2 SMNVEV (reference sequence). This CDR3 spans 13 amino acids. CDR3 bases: TGTGCCAGCAGTTTTATGGGCAGCCACGAGCAGTACTTC. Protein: CASSFMGSHEQYF.

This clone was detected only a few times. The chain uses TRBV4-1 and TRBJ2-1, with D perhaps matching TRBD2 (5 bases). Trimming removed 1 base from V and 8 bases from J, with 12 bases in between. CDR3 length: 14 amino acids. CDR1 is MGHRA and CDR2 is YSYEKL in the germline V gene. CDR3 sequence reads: CASSQVPLVDEQFF. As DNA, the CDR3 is TGCGCCAGCAGCCAAGTCCCACTAGTGGATGAGCAGTTCTTC.